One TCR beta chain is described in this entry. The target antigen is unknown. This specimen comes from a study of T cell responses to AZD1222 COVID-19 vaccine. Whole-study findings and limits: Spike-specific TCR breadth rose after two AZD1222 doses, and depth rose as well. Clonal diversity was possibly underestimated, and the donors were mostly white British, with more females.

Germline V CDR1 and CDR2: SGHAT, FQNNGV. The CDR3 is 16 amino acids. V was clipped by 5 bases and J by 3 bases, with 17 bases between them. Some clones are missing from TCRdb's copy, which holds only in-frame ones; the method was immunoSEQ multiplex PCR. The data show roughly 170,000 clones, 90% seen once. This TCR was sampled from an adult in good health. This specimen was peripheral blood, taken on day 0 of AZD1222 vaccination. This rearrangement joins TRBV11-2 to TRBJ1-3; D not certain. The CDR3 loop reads CASSPRTPRGGNTIYF. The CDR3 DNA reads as TGTGCCAGCAGCCCCAGGACCCCGCGGGGTGGAAACACCATATATTTT. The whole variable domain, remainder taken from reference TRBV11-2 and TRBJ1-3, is EAGVAQSPRYKIIEKRQSVAFWCNPISGHATLYWYQQILGQGPKLLIQFQNNGVVDDSQLPKDRFSAERLKGVDSTLKIQPAKLEDSAVYLCASSPRTPRGGNTIYFGEGSWLTVV.